The clone carrying this T cell receptor beta chain appeared a few times. Germline V CDR1 and CDR2: SNHLY, FYNNEI. V was shortened by 5 bases and J by 2 bases, with 16 bases between the two germline ends. The CDR3 consists of 16 residues. A fixed DNA input of around 0.35 ug was used per bulk PBMC sample. Clones were sequenced by immunoSEQ multiplex PCR, and TCRdb holds only the in-frame ones, with some missing. This sample has more than 14,000 clones, with 87% found just once. This sample is drawn from a study of blood T cell dynamics during melanoma immunotherapy. Whole-study context: First-line therapy was either pembrolizumab or nivolumab with ipilimumab for metastatic melanoma.

Regarding time point: week 3, after first cycle of checkpoint inhibitor. The sequence was collected from a human donor with melanoma. The sample here was blood, taken from a patient treated with checkpoint blockade. The V gene is TRBV2, the J gene TRBJ1-5; D unclear. CDR3 in amino acids: CASSYQALGGNQPQHF. Here the CDR3 DNA reads TGTGCCAGCAGTTATCAGGCCCTCGGCGGCAATCAGCCCCAGCATTTT.